This T cell receptor beta chain came from a study of blood T cell repertoires in COVID-19. Only a few counts were recorded for this clone. Original handling: Amplification from reference gene primers served as the basis for estimated nucleated cell counts. Clones were read by immunoSEQ multiplex PCR, and TCRdb kept only the in-frame ones, dropping some. That table furnishes V, J and clone size, whereas the DNA furnished D and trimming. The data contain 130,000 to 150,000 clones, roughly 88% of them singletons. The CDR3 consists of 18 residues. V shed 2 bases, J shed 5 bases, and the junction held 16 bases outside the gene matches. Per the germline V gene, CDR1 is SGHRS and CDR2 is YFSETQ.

The sample consisted of peripheral blood. The sequence came from a man aged 55 to 69 with active or convalescent COVID-19. This rearrangement joins TRBV5-1 to TRBJ2-5, with TRBD2 identical over 9 bases. The CDR3 DNA follows: TGCGCCAGCAGCTTTGAACCCATGGCGGGGGGGCCGCGGGAGACCCAGTACTTC. Its translation is CASSFEPMAGGPRETQYF.